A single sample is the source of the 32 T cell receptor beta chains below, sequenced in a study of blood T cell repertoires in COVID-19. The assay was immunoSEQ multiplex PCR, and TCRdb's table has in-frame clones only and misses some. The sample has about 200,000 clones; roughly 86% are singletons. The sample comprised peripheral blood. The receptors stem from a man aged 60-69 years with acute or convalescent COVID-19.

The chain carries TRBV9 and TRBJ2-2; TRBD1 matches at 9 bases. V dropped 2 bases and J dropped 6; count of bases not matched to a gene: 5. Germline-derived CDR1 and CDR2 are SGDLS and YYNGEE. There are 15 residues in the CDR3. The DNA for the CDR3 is TGTGCCAGCAGCGTGTTACAGGGGGCCGCCGGGGAGCTGTTTTTT. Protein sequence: CASSVLQGAAGELFF. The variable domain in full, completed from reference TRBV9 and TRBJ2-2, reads DSGVTQTPKHLITATGQRVTLRCSPRSGDLSVYWYQQSLDQGLQFLIQYYNGEERAKGNILERFSAQQFPDLHSELNLSSLELGDSALYFCASSVLQGAAGELFFGEGSRLTVL.

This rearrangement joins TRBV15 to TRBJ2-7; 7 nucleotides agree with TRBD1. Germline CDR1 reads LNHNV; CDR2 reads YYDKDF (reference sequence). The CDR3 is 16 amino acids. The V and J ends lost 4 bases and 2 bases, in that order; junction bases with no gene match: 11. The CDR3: CATSKTTGLLPYEQYF. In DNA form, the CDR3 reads TGTGCCACCAGCAAAACGACAGGGCTTCTACCCTACGAGCAGTACTTC.

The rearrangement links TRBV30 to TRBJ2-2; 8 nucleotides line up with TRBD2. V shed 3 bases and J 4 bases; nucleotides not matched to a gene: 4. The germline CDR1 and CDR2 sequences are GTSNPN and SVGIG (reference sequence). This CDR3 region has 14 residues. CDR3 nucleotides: TGTGCCTGGAGCGTCGGGGGGGGCACCGGGGAGCTGTTTTTT. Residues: CAWSVGGGTGELFF.

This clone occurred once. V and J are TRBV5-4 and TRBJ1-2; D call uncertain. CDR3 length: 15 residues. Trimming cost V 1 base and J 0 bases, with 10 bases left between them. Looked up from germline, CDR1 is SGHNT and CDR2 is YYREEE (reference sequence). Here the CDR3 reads CASSLRRPTNYGYTF. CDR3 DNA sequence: TGTGCCAGCAGCTTGAGGAGGCCGACTAACTATGGCTACACCTTC.

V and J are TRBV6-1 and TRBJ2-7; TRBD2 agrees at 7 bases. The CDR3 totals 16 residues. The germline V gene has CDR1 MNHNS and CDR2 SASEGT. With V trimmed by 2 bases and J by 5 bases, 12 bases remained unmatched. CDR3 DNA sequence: TGTGCCAGCAGTGAAATGGCCTTAAGCGGGGTGAACGAGCAGTACTTC. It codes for CASSEMALSGVNEQYF.

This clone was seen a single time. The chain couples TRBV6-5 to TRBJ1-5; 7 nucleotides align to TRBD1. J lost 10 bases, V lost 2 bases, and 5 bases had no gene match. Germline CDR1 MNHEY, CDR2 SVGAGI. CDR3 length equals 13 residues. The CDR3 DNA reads TGTGCCAGCAGTTACGACAGGGCAGATCCCCAGCATTTT. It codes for CASSYDRADPQHF.

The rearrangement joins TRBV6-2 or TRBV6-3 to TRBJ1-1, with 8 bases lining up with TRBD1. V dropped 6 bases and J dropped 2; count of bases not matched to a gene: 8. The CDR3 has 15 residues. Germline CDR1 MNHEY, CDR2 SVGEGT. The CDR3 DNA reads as TGTGCCAGCAGCGGGACAGGCCAAGGAAACACTGAAGCTTTCTTT. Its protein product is CASSGTGQGNTEAFF.

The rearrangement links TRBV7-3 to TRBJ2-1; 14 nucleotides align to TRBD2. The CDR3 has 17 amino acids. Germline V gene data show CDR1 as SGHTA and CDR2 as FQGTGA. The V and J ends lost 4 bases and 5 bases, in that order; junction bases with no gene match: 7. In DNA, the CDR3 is TGTGCCAGCAGCTCCTCCGGGGGACTAGCGGGAGACAATGAGCAGTTCTTC. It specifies CASSSSGGLAGDNEQFF.

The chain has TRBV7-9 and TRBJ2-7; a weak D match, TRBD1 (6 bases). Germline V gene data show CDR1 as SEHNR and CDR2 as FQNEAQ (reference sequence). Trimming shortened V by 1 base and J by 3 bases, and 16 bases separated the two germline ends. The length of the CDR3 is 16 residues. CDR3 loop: CASSLGRPGAIYEQYF. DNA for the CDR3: TGTGCCAGCAGCTTAGGGAGGCCAGGGGCGATCTACGAGCAGTACTTC.

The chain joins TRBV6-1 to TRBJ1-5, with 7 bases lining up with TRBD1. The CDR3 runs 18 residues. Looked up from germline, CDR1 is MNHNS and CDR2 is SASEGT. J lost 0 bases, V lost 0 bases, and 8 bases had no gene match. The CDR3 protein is CASSEALGTAYSNQPQHF. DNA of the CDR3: TGTGCCAGCAGTGAAGCGCTCGGGACAGCCTATAGCAATCAGCCCCAGCATTTT.

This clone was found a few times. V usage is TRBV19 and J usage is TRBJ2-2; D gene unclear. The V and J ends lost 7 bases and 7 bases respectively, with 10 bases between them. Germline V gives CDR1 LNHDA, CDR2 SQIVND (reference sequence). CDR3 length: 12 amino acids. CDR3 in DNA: TGTGCCAGTACCCCACTTGGCGGGGAGCTGTTTTTT. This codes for CASTPLGGELFF. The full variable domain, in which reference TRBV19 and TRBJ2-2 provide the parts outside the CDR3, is DGGITQSPKYLFRKEGQNVTLSCEQNLNHDAMYWYRQDPGQGLRLIYYSQIVNDFQKGDIAEGYSVSREKKESFPLTVTSAQKNPTAFYLCASTPLGGELFFGEGSRLTVL.

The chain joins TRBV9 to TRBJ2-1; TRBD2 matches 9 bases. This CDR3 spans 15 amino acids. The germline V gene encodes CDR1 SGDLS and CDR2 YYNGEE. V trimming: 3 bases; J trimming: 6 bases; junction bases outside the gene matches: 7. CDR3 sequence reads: CASSAQGLAANEQFF. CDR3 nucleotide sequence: TGTGCCAGCAGCGCCCAGGGACTAGCAGCCAATGAGCAGTTCTTC.

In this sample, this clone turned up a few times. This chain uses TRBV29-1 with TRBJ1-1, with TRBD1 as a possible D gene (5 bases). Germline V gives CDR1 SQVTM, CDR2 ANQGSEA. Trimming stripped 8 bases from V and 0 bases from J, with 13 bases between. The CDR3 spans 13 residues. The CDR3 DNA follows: TGCAGCATCCAGACAGACATGAACACTGAAGCTTTCTTT. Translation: CSIQTDMNTEAFF. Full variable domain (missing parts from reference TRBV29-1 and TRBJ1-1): SAVISQKPSRDICQRGTSLTIQCQVDSQVTMMFWYRQQPGQSLTLIATANQGSEATYESGFVIDKFPISRPNLTFSTLTVSNMSPEDSSIYLCSIQTDMNTEAFFGQGTRLTVV.

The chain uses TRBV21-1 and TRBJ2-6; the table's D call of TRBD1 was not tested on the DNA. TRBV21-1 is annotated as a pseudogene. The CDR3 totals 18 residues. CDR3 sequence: CASSGIRTPISGANVLTF. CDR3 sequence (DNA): TGTGCCAGCAGCGGAATACGGACACCTATCTCTGGGGCCAACGTCCTGACTTTC.

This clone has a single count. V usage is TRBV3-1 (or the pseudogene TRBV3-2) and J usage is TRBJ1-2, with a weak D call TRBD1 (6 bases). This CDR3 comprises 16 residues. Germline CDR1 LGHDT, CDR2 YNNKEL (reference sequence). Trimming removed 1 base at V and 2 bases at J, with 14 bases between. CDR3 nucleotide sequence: TGTGCCAGCAGCCAAGCCGGGAGGGGGAACAACTATGGCTACACCTTC. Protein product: CASSQAGRGNNYGYTF.

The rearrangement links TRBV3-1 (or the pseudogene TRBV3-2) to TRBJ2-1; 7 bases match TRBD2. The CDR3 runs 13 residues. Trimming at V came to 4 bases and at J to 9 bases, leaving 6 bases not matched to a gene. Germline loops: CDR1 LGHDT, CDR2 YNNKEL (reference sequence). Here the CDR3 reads CASSPLTSTEQFF. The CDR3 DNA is TGTGCCAGCAGCCCGTTGACTAGCACTGAGCAGTTCTTC.

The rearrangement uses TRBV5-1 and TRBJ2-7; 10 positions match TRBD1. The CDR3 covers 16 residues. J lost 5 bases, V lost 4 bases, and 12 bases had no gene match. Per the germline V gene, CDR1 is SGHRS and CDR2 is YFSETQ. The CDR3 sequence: CASSARQGARYNEQYF. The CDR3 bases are TGCGCCAGCAGCGCGCGACAGGGGGCGCGATATAACGAGCAGTACTTC. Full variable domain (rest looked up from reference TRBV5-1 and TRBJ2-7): KAGVTQTPRYLIKTRGQQVTLSCSPISGHRSVSWYQQTPGQGLQFLFEYFSETQRNKGNFPGRFSGRQFSNSRSEMNVSTLELGDSALYLCASSARQGARYNEQYFGPGTRLTVT.

CDR3 in amino acids: CASSRSDRRAGYGYTF. CDR3 coding DNA: TGTGCCAGCAGTCGATCGGACAGGAGAGCGGGCTATGGCTACACCTTC. V usage is TRBV27 and J usage is TRBJ1-2; TRBD1 matches 7 bases. J gave up 4 bases and V 5 bases, and 13 bases lay outside the gene matches. Germline CDR1 MNHEY, CDR2 SMNVEV (reference sequence). The length of the CDR3 is 16 residues.

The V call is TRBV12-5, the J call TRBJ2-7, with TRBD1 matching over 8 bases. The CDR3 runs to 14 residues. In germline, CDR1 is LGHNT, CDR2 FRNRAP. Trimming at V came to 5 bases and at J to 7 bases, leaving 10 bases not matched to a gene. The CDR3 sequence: CASGTQGAQGEQYF. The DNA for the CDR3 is TGTGCTAGTGGTACTCAGGGGGCGCAGGGGGAGCAGTACTTC. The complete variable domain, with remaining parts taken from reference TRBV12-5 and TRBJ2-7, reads DARVTQTPRHKVTEMGQEVTMRCQPILGHNTVFWYRQTMMQGLELLAYFRNRAPLDDSGMPKDRFSAEMPDATLATLKIQPSEPRDSAVYFCASGTQGAQGEQYFGPGTRLTVT.

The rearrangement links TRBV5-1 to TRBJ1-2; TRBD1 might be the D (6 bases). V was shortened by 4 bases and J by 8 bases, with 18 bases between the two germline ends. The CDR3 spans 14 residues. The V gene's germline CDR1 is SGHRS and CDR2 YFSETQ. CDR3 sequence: CASSPGAETRGYTF. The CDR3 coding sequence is TGCGCCAGCAGCCCAGGGGCGGAAACGCGAGGCTACACCTTC. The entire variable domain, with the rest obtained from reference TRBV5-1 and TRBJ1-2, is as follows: KAGVTQTPRYLIKTRGQQVTLSCSPISGHRSVSWYQQTPGQGLQFLFEYFSETQRNKGNFPGRFSGRQFSNSRSEMNVSTLELGDSALYLCASSPGAETRGYTFGSGTRLTVV.

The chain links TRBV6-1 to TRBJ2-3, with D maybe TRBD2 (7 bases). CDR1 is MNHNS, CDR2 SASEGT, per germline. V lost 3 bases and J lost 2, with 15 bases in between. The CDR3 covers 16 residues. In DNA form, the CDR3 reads TGTGCCAGCAGTGAGGCAGCGGGGACAACCACAGATACGCAGTATTTT. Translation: CASSEAAGTTTDTQYF.

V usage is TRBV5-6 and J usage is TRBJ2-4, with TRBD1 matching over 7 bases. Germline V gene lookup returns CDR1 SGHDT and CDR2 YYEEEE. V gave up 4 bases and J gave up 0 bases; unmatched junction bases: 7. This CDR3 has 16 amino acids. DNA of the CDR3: TGTGCCAGCAGCGGGCAGGGGGTTGTAGCCAAAAACATTCAGTACTTC. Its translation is CASSGQGVVAKNIQYF. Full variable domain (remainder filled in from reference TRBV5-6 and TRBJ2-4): DAGVTQSPTHLIKTRGQQVTLRCSPKSGHDTVSWYQQALGQGPQFIFQYYEEEERQRGNFPDRFSGHQFPNYSSELNVNALLLGDSALYLCASSGQGVVAKNIQYFGAGTRLSVL.

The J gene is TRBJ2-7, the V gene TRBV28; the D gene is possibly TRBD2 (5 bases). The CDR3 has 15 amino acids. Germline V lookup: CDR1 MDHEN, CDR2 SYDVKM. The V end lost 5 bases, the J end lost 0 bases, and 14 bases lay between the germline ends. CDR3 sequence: CASSQGRRLSYEQYF. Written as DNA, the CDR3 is TGTGCCAGCAGTCAAGGACGGAGGCTCTCCTACGAGCAGTACTTC.

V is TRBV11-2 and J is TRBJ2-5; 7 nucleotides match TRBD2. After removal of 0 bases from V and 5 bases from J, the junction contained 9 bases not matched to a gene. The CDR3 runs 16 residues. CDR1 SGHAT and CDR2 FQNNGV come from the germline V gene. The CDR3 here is CASSLDLLGGLETQYF. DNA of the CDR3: TGTGCCAGCAGCTTAGATCTTCTGGGAGGGTTGGAGACCCAGTACTTC.

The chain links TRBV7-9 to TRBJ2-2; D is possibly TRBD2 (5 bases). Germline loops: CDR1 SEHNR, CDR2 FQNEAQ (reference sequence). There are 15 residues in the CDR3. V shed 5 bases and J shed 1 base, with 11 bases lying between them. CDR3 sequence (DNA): TGTGCCAGCAGCAGCCGGGCGGGGAACACCGGGGAGCTGTTTTTT. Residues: CASSSRAGNTGELFF.

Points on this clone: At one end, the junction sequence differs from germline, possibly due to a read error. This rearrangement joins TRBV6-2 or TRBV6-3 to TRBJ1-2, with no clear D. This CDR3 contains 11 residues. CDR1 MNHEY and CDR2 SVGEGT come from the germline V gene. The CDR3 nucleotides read TGTGCCAGCAGTGGCGACCACAGAGCTTACTTC. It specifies CASSGDHRAYF.

CDR3 coding DNA: TGTGCCAGCAGCTTAGTGGCCTCGACGGGCACTGAAGCTTTCTTT. Translated: CASSLVASTGTEAFF. The chain is built from TRBV7-9 and TRBJ1-1; no clear D gene. Germline V gives CDR1 SEHNR, CDR2 FQNEAQ (reference sequence). V dropped 1 base and J dropped 4 bases, with 13 bases sitting between them. There are 15 residues in the CDR3.

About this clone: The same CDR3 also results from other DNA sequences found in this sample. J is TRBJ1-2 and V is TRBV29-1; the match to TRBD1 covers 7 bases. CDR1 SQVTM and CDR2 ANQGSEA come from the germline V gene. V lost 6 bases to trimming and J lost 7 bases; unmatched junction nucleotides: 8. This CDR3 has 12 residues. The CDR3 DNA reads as TGCAGCGTCACGACAGGGAGTGGTGGCTACACCTTC. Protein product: CSVTTGSGGYTF.

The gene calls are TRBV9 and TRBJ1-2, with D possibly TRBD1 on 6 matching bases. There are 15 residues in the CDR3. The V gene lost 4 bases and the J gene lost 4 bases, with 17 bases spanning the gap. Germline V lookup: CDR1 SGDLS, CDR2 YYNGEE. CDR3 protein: CASSSSGTGSYGYTF. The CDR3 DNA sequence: TGTGCCAGCAGCTCATCGGGAACAGGGAGCTATGGCTACACCTTC.

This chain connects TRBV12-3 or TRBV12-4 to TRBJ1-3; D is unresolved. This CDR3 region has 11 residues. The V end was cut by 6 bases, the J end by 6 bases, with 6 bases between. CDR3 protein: CASRRTNTIYF. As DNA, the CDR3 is TGTGCCAGCAGGCGAACAAACACCATATATTTT.

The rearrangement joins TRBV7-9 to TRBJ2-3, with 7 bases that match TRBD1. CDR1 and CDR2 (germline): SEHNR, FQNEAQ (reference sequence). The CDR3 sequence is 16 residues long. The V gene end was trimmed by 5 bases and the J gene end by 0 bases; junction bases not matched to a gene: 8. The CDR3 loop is CASSLPGTASTDTQYF. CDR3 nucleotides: TGTGCCAGCAGCCTCCCCGGGACAGCTAGCACAGATACGCAGTATTTT.

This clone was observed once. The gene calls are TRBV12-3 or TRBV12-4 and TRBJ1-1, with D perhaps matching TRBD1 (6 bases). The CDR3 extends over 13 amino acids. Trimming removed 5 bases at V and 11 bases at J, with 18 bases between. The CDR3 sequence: CASSPRSNRDAFF. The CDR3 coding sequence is TGTGCCAGCAGTCCCAGATCTAACAGGGATGCTTTCTTT.